These 18 T cell receptor beta chains share one sample of origin, sequenced in a study of cytomegalovirus exposure and HLA in healthy donors. PCR was performed using 60 Vbeta and 13 Jbeta primers. Produced via immunoSEQ multiplex PCR; TCRdb's table is partial and in-frame only. The table has about 150,000 clones, roughly 80% seen once. The sample consisted of PBMCs. The receptors come from a young man in good health and CMV-seropositive.

The rearrangement links TRBV29-1 to TRBJ1-1, with D perhaps TRBD1 (6 bases). The germline gives CDR1 SQVTM, CDR2 ANQGSEA. CDR3 size: 12 residues. The ends were cut back, 6 bases at V and 7 bases at J, with 15 bases in the middle. This chain's CDR3 is CSVSNQGIEAFF. CDR3 in DNA: TGCAGCGTGAGCAACCAGGGGATTGAAGCTTTCTTT.

Here the CDR3 reads CASSLGRGSYEQYF. For the CDR3, the DNA is TGTGCCAGCAGCTTAGGGCGGGGCTCCTACGAGCAGTACTTC. The chain carries TRBV11-3 and TRBJ2-7; a possible D gene is TRBD2 (6 bases). CDR1 and CDR2 (germline): SGHNT, YENEEA. The CDR3 length is 14 residues. V lost 1 base and J lost 0, with 7 bases in between.

The rearrangement links TRBV19 to TRBJ2-2; 10 positions agree with TRBD2. The CDR3 spans 15 residues. The germline CDR1 and CDR2 sequences are LNHDA and SQIVND (reference sequence). The V gene end was trimmed by 6 bases and the J gene end by 4 bases; junction bases not matched to a gene: 5. In DNA form, the CDR3 reads TGTGCCAGTAGCCCAGCGGGAGGGGCCACCGGGGAGCTGTTTTTT. Its protein product is CASSPAGGATGELFF.

The gene calls are TRBV6-5 and TRBJ1-2, with 7 bases identical to TRBD1. The CDR3 has 13 residues. Germline V lookup: CDR1 MNHEY, CDR2 SVGAGI. V lost 0 bases, J lost 6 bases, and 1 base stayed unmatched. CDR3 DNA: TGTGCCAGCAGTTACTCGGACAGGCATGGCTACACCTTC. This codes for CASSYSDRHGYTF.

This rearrangement joins TRBV19 to TRBJ2-1, with D possibly matching TRBD2 (6 bases). With 6 bases removed from V and 0 bases from J, the gap between germline ends came to 12 bases. The CDR3 loop spans 15 amino acids. Germline CDR1 LNHDA, CDR2 SQIVND (reference sequence). CDR3 nucleotides: TGTGCCAGTAGCGGGAGCCACAGCTCCTACAATGAGCAGTTCTTC. It encodes CASSGSHSSYNEQFF. Together with reference TRBV19 and TRBJ2-1, the CDR3 gives the full variable domain: DGGITQSPKYLFRKEGQNVTLSCEQNLNHDAMYWYRQDPGQGLRLIYYSQIVNDFQKGDIAEGYSVSREKKESFPLTVTSAQKNPTAFYLCASSGSHSSYNEQFFGPGTRLTVL.

In this sample, this clone turned up a few times. This sequence joins TRBV19 and TRBJ2-3; maybe TRBD1 (7 bases). Germline assignment: CDR1 LNHDA and CDR2 SQIVND (reference sequence). With 6 bases removed from V and 2 bases from J, the gap between germline ends came to 15 bases. CDR3 length: 15 residues. For the CDR3, the DNA is TGTGCCAGTAGCAGACAGGGAGGAAACACAGATACGCAGTATTTT. Translation gives CASSRQGGNTDTQYF.

The chain combines TRBV27 with TRBJ2-3; D unclear. CDR3 size: 12 residues. V shed 6 bases and J shed 11 bases, with 15 bases lying between them. CDR1 and CDR2 (germline): MNHEY, SMNVEV (reference sequence). This CDR3 is CASSPTPFQQYF. The CDR3 DNA sequence: TGTGCCAGCAGCCCTACCCCCTTCCAGCAGTATTTT.

The rearrangement links TRBV19 to TRBJ2-1, with D possibly matching TRBD1 (6 bases). CDR1 is LNHDA and CDR2 is SQIVND in the germline V gene (reference sequence). V lost 5 bases to trimming and J lost 7 bases, with 12 bases between them. CDR3 length: 13 amino acids. The CDR3 DNA follows: TGTGCCAGTAGTGGGCAGGGGAAGAATGAGCAGTTCTTC. This translates into CASSGQGKNEQFF.

This clone has a single count. The V gene is TRBV6-4, the J gene TRBJ2-2; a possible D gene is TRBD2 (6 bases). The CDR3 has 14 residues. Trimming removed 4 bases from V and 4 bases from J, with 10 bases in between. Germline V lookup: CDR1 MRHNA, CDR2 SNTAGT. The CDR3 loop is CASSALGGTGELFF. CDR3 bases: TGTGCCAGCAGTGCTTTGGGAGGCACCGGGGAGCTGTTTTTT.

The V and J genes are TRBV27 and TRBJ1-4, with TRBD1 matching 9 bases. This CDR3 has 12 residues. Per the germline V gene, CDR1 is MNHEY and CDR2 is SMNVEV (reference sequence). V was pared by 10 bases and J by 12 bases, with 9 bases of the junction left unmatched. In DNA, the CDR3 is TGTGCCACAGGGACAGGGAATTACGAACTGTTTTTT. Translated, it gives CATGTGNYELFF.

V and J are TRBV6-5 and TRBJ1-1; 7 bases fit TRBD1. V lost 6 bases to trimming and J lost 10 bases; unmatched junction nucleotides: 8. Germline CDR1 MNHEY, CDR2 SVGAGI. This CDR3 has 12 amino acids. CDR3 residues: CASSSTGVAAFF. As DNA, the CDR3 is TGTGCCAGCAGCTCAACAGGGGTAGCAGCTTTCTTT.

The chain uses TRBV29-1 and TRBJ2-7, with TRBD1 matching 8 bases. Germline values: CDR1 SQVTM, CDR2 ANQGSEA. This CDR3 region has 12 residues. J was trimmed by 3 bases and V by 7 bases; bases with no gene match: 5. CDR3 sequence reads: CSAGQGFYEQYF. The CDR3 DNA follows: TGCAGCGCCGGACAGGGTTTCTACGAGCAGTACTTC.

The chain recombines TRBV11-1 with TRBJ1-4; 9 nucleotides agree with TRBD1. The CDR3 extends over 17 amino acids. Germline V gives CDR1 SGHAT, CDR2 FQDESV (reference sequence). Germline trimming cut 1 base from V and 6 bases from J; bases unmatched to any gene: 9. The CDR3 here is CASSLEGLRDRDEKLFF. The CDR3 nucleotides are TGTGCCAGCAGCTTAGAGGGACTCCGGGACAGGGATGAAAAACTGTTTTTT.

The chain recombines TRBV4-1 with TRBJ2-7; D ambiguous. Trimming left V 1 base short and J 4 bases short, with 11 bases between. The CDR3 totals 14 residues. The germline V gene has CDR1 MGHRA and CDR2 YSYEKL. CDR3 nucleotides: TGCGCCAGCAGCCAAGTTGCCGGGTCTTACGAGCAGTACTTC. This encodes CASSQVAGSYEQYF.

This clone was picked up a small number of times. The genes are TRBV7-9 and TRBJ2-4; D not certain. This CDR3 has 16 amino acids. Germline CDR1 and CDR2: SEHNR and FQNEAQ (reference sequence). V lost 5 bases and J lost 1, with 15 bases in between. The CDR3 DNA is TGTGCCAGCAGCGACCCCCGAGGATCCGCCAAAAACATTCAGTACTTC. This translates into CASSDPRGSAKNIQYF.

The chain is built from TRBV27 and TRBJ1-2; D uncertain. The ends were cut back, 7 bases at V and 0 bases at J, with 15 bases in the middle. Germline CDR1 reads MNHEY; CDR2 reads SMNVEV (reference sequence). The CDR3 sequence is 15 residues long. The CDR3 protein is CASKEGGPANYGYTF. DNA for the CDR3: TGTGCCAGCAAGGAGGGCGGCCCTGCTAACTATGGCTACACCTTC.

The chain links TRBV5-1 to TRBJ2-1, with 7 bases identical to TRBD2. Trimming took 5 bases from V and 8 from J; bases not matched to a gene: 7. The germline V gene has CDR1 SGHRS and CDR2 YFSETQ. The CDR3 has 13 residues. CDR3 residues: CASRVGAGDEQFF. Here the CDR3 DNA reads TGCGCCAGCAGGGTCGGGGCGGGGGATGAGCAGTTCTTC. Based on the CDR3 plus reference TRBV5-1 and TRBJ2-1, the full variable domain is KAGVTQTPRYLIKTRGQQVTLSCSPISGHRSVSWYQQTPGQGLQFLFEYFSETQRNKGNFPGRFSGRQFSNSRSEMNVSTLELGDSALYLCASRVGAGDEQFFGPGTRLTVL.

The chain employs TRBV5-6 and TRBJ1-2; D might be TRBD1 (6 bases). The CDR3 is made up of 16 amino acids. V was pared by 8 bases and J by 3 bases, with 23 bases between. Germline V gene sequence: CDR1 SGHDT, CDR2 YYEEEE. The CDR3 nucleotides are TGTGCCAGACTCGGACACCCAGGGGCCCTAGACTATGGCTACACCTTC. This translates into CARLGHPGALDYGYTF.